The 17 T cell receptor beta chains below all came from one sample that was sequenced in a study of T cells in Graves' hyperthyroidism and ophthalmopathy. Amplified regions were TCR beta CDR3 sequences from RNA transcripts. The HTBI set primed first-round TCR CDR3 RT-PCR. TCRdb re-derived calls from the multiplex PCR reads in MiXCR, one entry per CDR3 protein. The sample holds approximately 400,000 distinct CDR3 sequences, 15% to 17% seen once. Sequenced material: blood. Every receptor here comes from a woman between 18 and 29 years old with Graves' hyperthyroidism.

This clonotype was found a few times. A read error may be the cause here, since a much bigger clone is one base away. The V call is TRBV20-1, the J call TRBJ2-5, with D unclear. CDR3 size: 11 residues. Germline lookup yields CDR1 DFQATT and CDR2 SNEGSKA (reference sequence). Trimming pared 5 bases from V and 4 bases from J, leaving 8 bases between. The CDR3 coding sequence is TGCAGTGCTGGGCTTAGAGAGACCCAGTACTTC. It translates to CSAGLRETQYF.

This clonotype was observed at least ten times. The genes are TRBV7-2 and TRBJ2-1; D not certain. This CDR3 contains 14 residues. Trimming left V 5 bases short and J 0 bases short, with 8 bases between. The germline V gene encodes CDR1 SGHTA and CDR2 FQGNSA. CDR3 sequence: CASSSTSSYNEQFF. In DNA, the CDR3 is TGTGCCAGCAGCAGCACGAGCTCCTACAATGAGCAGTTCTTC. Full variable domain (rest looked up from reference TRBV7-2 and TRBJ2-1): GAGVSQSPSNKVTEKGKDVELRCDPISGHTALYWYRQSLGQGLEFLIYFQGNSAPDKSGLPSDRFSAERTGGSVSTLTIQRTQQEDSAVYLCASSSTSSYNEQFFGPGTRLTVL.

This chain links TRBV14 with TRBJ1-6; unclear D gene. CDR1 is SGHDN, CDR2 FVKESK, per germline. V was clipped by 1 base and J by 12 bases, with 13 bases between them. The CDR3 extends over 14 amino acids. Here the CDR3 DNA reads TGTGCCAGCAGCCAAGGTGGAAGGGCGGTACCCCTCCACTTT. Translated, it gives CASSQGGRAVPLHF.

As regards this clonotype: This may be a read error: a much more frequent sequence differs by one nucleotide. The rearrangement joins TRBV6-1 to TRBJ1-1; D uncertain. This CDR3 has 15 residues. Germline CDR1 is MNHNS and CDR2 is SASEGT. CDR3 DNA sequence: TGTGCCAGCAGTGACGGGCAATGGAAGAACACTGAAGCTTCCTTT. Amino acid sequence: CASSDGQWKNTEASF.

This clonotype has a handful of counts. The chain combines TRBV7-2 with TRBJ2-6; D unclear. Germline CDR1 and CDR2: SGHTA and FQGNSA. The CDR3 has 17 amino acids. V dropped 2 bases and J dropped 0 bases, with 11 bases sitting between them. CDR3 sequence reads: CASSLRSWGSGANVLTF. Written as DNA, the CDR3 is TGTGCCAGCAGCTTAAGGTCATGGGGCTCTGGGGCCAACGTCCTGACTTTC.

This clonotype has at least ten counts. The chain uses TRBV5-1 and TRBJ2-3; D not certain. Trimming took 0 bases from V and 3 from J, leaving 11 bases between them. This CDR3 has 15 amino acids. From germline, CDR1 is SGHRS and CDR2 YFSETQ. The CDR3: CASSLVGFGTDTQYF. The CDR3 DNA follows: TGCGCCAGCAGCTTGGTGGGCTTTGGGACAGATACGCAGTATTTT. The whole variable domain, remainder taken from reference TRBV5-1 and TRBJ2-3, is KAGVTQTPRYLIKTRGQQVTLSCSPISGHRSVSWYQQTPGQGLQFLFEYFSETQRNKGNFPGRFSGRQFSNSRSEMNVSTLELGDSALYLCASSLVGFGTDTQYFGPGTRLTVL.

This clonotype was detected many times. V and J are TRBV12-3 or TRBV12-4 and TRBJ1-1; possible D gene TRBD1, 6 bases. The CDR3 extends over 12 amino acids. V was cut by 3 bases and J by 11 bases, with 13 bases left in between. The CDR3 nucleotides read TGTGCCAGCAGTTTTCGGGGGCGCGAGGCTTTCTTT. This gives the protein CASSFRGREAFF.

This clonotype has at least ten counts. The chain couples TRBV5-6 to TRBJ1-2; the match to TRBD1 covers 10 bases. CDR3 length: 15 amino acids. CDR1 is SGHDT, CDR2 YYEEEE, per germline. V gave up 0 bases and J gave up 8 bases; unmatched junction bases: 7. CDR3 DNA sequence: TGTGCCAGCAGCTTGGGGGACAGGGGCATAACCGGCTACACCTTC. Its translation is CASSLGDRGITGYTF. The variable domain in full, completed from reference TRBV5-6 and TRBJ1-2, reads DAGVTQSPTHLIKTRGQQVTLRCSPKSGHDTVSWYQQALGQGPQFIFQYYEEEERQRGNFPDRFSGHQFPNYSSELNVNALLLGDSALYLCASSLGDRGITGYTFGSGTRLTVV.

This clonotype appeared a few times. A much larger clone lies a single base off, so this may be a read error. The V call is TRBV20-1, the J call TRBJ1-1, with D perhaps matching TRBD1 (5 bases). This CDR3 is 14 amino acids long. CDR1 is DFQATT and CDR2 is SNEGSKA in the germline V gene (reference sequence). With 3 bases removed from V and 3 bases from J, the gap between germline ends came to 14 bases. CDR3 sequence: CSASKGRAYTEAFF. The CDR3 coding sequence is TGCAGTGCTAGTAAGGGACGGGCTTACACTGAAGCTTTCTTT.

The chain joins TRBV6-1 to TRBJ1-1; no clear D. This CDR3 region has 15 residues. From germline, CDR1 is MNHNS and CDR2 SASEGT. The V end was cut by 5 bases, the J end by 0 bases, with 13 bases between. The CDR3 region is CASSSSNSLNTEAFF. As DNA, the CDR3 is TGTGCCAGCAGTTCCAGTAACAGTTTGAACACTGAAGCTTTCTTT.

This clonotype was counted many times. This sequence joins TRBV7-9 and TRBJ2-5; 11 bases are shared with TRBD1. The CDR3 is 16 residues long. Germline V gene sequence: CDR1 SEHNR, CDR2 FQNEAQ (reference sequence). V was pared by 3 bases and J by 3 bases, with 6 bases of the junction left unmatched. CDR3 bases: TGTGCCAGCAGCTTTCCACCGGGACAGGGGGAAGAGACCCAGTACTTC. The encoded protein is CASSFPPGQGEETQYF.

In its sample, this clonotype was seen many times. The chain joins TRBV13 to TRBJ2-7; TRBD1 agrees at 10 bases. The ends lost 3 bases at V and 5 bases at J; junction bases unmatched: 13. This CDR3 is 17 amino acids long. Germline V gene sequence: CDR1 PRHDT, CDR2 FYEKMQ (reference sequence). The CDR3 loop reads CASSFSLQRDRGHEQYF. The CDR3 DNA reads TGTGCCAGCAGCTTCTCCCTTCAACGGGACAGGGGCCACGAGCAGTACTTC.

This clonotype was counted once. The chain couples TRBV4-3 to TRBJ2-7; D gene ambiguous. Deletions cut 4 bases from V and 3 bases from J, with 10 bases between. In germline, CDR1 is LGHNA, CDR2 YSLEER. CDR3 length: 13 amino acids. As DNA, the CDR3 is TGCGCCAGCAGCCCGCACACGGACTACGAGCAGTACTTC. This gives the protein CASSPHTDYEQYF.

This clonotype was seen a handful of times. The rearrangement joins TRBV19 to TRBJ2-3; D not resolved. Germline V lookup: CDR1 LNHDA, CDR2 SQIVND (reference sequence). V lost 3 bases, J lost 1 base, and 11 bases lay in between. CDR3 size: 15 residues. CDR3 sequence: CASSITAAGTDTQYF. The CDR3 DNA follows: TGTGCCAGTAGTATTACGGCTGCCGGCACAGATACGCAGTATTTT.

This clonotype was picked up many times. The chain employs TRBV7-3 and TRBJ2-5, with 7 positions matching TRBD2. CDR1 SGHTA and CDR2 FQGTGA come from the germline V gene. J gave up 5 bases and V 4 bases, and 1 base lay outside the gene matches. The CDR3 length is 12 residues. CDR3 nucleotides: TGTGCCAGCAGCTCCGGGGGGGAGACCCAGTACTTC. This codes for CASSSGGETQYF. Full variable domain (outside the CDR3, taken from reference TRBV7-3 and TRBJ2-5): GAGVSQTPSNKVTEKGKYVELRCDPISGHTALYWYRQSLGQGPEFLIYFQGTGAADDSGLPNDRFFAVRPEGSVSTLKIQRTERGDSAVYLCASSSGGETQYFGPGTRLLVL.

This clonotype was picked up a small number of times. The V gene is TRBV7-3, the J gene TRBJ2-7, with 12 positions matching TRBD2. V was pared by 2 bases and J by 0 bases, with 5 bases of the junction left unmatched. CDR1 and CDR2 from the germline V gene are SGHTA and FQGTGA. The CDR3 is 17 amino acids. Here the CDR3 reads CASSLSGLAGSSYEQYF. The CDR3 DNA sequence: TGTGCCAGCAGCTTATCAGGACTAGCGGGGAGCTCCTACGAGCAGTACTTC.

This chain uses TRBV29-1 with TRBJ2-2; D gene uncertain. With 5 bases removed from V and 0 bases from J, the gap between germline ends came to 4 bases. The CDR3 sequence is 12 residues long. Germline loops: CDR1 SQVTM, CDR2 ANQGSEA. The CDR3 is CSVLANTGELFF. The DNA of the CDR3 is TGCAGCGTTTTGGCGAACACCGGGGAGCTGTTTTTT.